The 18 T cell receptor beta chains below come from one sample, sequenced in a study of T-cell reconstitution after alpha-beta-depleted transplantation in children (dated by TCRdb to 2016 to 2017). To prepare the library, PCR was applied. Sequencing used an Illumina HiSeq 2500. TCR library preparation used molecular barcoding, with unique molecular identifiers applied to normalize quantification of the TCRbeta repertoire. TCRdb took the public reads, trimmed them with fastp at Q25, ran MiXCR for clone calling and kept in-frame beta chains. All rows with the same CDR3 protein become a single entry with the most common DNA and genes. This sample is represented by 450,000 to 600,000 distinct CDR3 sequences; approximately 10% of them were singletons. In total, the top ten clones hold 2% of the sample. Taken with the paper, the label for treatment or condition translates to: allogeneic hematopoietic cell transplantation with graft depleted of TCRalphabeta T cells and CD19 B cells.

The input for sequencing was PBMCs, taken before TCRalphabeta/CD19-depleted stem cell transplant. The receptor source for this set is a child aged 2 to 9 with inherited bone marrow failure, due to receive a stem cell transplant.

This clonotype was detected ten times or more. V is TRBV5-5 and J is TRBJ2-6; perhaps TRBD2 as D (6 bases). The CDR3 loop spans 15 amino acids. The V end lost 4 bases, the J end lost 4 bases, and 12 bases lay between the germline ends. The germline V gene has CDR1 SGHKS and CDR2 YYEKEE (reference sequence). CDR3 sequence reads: CASSRRGSGANVLTF. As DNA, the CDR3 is TGTGCCAGCAGCCGCCGGGGGTCCGGGGCCAACGTCCTGACTTTC.

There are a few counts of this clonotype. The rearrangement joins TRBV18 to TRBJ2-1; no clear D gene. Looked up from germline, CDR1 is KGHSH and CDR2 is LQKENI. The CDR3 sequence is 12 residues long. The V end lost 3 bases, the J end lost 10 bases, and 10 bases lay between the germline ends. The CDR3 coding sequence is TGTGCCAGCTCACCCTATCTAGACGAGCAGTTCTTC. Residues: CASSPYLDEQFF.

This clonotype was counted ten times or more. DNA for the CDR3: TGTGCCAGCAGCTTCTCCGACAGGGTCGGGGAGCTGTTTTTT. Amino acids: CASSFSDRVGELFF. The chain recombines TRBV7-9 with TRBJ2-2; TRBD1 aligns across 7 bases. Germline V gene data show CDR1 as SEHNR and CDR2 as FQNEAQ (reference sequence). The CDR3 is 14 amino acids. J gave up 7 bases and V 3 bases, and 5 bases lay outside the gene matches. Drawing the rest from reference TRBV7-9 and TRBJ2-2, the complete variable domain is DTGVSQNPRHKITKRGQNVTFRCDPISEHNRLYWYRQTLGQGPEFLTYFQNEAQLEKSRLLSDRFSAERPKGSFSTLEIQRTEQGDSAMYLCASSFSDRVGELFFGEGSRLTVL.

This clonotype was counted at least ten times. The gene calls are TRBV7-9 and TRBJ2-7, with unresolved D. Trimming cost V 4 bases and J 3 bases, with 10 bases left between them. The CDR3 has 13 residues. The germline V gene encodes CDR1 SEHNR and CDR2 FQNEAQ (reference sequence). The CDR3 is CASSSLLFYEQYF. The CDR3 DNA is TGTGCCAGCAGCTCCCTCCTCTTCTACGAGCAGTACTTC.

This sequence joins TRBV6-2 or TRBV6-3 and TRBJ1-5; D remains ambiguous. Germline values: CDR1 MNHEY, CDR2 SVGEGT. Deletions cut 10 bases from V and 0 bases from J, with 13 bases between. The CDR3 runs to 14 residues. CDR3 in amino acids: CATETGSSNQPQHF. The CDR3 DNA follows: TGTGCCACCGAGACGGGGAGTAGCAATCAGCCCCAGCATTTT.

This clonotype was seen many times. The CDR3 here is CASSRGRQNEQFF. Here the CDR3 DNA reads TGTGCCAGCAGCCGCGGACGACAGAATGAGCAGTTCTTC. The chain couples TRBV2 to TRBJ2-1; possible D gene TRBD1, 5 bases. The CDR3 consists of 13 residues. V lost 6 bases to trimming and J lost 7 bases, with 13 bases between them. Germline values: CDR1 SNHLY, CDR2 FYNNEI. The whole variable domain, remainder taken from reference TRBV2 and TRBJ2-1, is EPEVTQTPSHQVTQMGQEVILRCVPISNHLYFYWYRQILGQKVEFLVSFYNNEISEKSEIFDDQFSVERPDGSNFTLKIRSTKLEDSAMYFCASSRGRQNEQFFGPGTRLTVL.

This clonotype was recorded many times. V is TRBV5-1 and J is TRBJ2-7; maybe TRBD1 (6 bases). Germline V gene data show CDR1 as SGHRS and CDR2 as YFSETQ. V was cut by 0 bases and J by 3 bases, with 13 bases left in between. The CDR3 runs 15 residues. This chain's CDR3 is CASSLDTGSGYEQYF. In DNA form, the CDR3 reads TGCGCCAGCAGCTTGGATACAGGGTCGGGCTACGAGCAGTACTTC.

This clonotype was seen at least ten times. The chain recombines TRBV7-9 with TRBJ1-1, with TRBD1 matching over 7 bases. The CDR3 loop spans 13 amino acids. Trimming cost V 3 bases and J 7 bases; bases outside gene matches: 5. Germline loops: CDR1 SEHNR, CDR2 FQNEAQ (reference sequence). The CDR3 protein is CASSFFGQDEAFF. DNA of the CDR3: TGTGCCAGCAGCTTCTTTGGACAGGATGAAGCTTTCTTT.

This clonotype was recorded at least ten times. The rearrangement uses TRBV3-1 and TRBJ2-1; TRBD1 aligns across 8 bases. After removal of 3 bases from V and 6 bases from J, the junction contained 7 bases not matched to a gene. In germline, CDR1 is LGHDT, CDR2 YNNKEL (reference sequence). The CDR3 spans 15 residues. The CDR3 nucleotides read TGTGCCAGCAGCCAGGACAGGGTGGGGGGCAATGAGCAGTTCTTC. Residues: CASSQDRVGGNEQFF.

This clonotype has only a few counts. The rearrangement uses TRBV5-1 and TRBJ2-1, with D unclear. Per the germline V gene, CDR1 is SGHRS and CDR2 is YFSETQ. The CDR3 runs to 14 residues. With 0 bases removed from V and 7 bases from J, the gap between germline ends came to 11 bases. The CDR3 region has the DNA TGCGCCAGCAGCTTGGCTGGTGTAACAAATGAGCAGTTCTTC. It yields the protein CASSLAGVTNEQFF.

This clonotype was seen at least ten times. The CDR3 is CAINVADRPLYEQYF. The CDR3 bases are TGTGCCATCAATGTAGCGGACCGGCCCCTCTACGAGCAGTACTTC. This sequence joins TRBV10-3 and TRBJ2-7; D may be TRBD2 (6 bases). The CDR3 consists of 15 residues. CDR1 is ENHRY, CDR2 SYGVKD, per germline. Trimming removed 7 bases at V and 3 bases at J, with 19 bases between.

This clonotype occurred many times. CDR3 DNA: TGTGCCAGCTTCTTAGAGACAGGGGTTAATTCACCCCTCCACTTT. Translation: CASFLETGVNSPLHF. The V and J genes are TRBV21-1 and TRBJ1-6; the D call in the table, TRBD1, was not verified against the DNA. TRBV21-1 represents a pseudogene. This CDR3 has 15 residues.

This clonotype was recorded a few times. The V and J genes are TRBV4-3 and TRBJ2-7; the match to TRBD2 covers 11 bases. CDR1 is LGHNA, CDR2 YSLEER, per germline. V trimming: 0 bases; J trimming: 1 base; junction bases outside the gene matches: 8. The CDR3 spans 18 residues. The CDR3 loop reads CASSQDRLAGGGSYEQYF. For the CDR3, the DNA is TGCGCCAGCAGCCAAGATAGGCTAGCGGGAGGAGGTTCCTACGAGCAGTACTTC.

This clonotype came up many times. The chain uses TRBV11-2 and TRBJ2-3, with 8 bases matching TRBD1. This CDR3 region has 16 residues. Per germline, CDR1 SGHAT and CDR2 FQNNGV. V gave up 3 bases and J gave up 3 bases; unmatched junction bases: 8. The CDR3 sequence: CASSFIRTGRTDTQYF. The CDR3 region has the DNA TGTGCCAGCAGCTTCATCCGGACAGGGAGGACAGATACGCAGTATTTT.

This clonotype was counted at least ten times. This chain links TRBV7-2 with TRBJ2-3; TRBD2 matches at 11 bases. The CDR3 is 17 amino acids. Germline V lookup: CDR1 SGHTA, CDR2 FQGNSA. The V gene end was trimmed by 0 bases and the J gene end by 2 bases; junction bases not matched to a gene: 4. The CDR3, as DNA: TGTGCCAGCAGCTTAGCGAGGACTAGCGGGTACACAGATACGCAGTATTTT. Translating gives CASSLARTSGYTDTQYF.

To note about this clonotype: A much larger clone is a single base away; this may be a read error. This CDR3 is CASSAPGGGGSYEQYF. The CDR3 nucleotides read TGTGCCAGCAGTGCGCCAGGGGGCGGGGGCTCCTACGAGCAGTACTTC. The chain combines TRBV27 with TRBJ2-7, with TRBD1 as a possible D gene (8 bases). The V gene's germline CDR1 is MNHEY and CDR2 SMNVEV (reference sequence). The V and J ends lost 5 bases and 0 bases respectively, with 17 bases between them. The length of the CDR3 is 16 residues.

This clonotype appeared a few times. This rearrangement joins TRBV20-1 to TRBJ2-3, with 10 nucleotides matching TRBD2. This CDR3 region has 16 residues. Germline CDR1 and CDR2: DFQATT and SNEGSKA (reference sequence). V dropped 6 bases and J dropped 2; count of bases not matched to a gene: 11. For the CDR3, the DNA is TGCAGTGCCCCCGACCTAGCGGGAGCCCTCACAGATACGCAGTATTTT. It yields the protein CSAPDLAGALTDTQYF.

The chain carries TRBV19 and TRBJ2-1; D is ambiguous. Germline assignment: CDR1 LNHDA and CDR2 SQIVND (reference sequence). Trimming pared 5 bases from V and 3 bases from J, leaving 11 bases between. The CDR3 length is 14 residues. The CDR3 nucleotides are TGTGCCAGTAGTCCCTATACGGACTACAATGAGCAGTTCTTC. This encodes CASSPYTDYNEQFF.